This is a list of T cell receptor beta chains from one sample in a study of long-term antiretroviral therapy in people with HIV. Some clones are missing from TCRdb's copy, which holds only in-frame ones; the method was immunoSEQ multiplex PCR. This repertoire shows tens of thousands of clones, around 90% found once; its top ten account for around 3.3%. The source was unsorted PBMCs, collected 1.8 years after starting antiretroviral therapy. The receptors were sampled from a woman between 18 and 29 years old with HIV. Each CDR3 is given with its conserved first and last residue. D genes are given only for firm matches. Not every row has a clone size; where given, it reads once, few, many or a size class.

clone size,D gene,J gene,V gene,CDR3 protein,CDR3 DNA
.,.,TRBJ2-2,TRBV6-5,CASSYYSRGSTGELFF,TGTGCCAGCAGTTACTATTCTCGGGGAAGCACCGGGGAGCTGTTTTTT
.,.,TRBJ2-1,TRBV20-1,CSAVDYNEQFF,TGCAGTGCTGTTGACTACAATGAGCAGTTCTTC
.,.,TRBJ2-1,TRBV15,CATWDKETQYNEQFF,TGTGCCACCTGGGACAAAGAAACCCAATACAATGAGCAGTTCTTC
.,TRBD2,TRBJ2-1,TRBV5-1,CASSFGTSGNNEQFF,TGCGCCAGCAGCTTTGGGACTAGCGGAAACAATGAGCAGTTCTTC
.,TRBD1,TRBJ1-5,TRBV5-1,CASSLTGGSNQPQHF,TGCGCCAGCAGCTTAACAGGGGGAAGCAATCAGCCCCAGCATTTT
.,.,TRBJ2-5,TRBV2,CASNLAVETQYF,TGTGCCAGCAATTTAGCGGTAGAGACCCAGTACTTC
.,.,TRBJ1-4,TRBV7-9,CASSSGDRGGHNEKLFF,TGTGCCAGCAGCTCGGGGGACCGAGGGGGGCATAATGAAAAACTGTTTTTT
few,.,TRBJ2-3,TRBV4-1,CASSQVSGGNTDTQYF,TGCGCCAGCAGCCAAGTTAGCGGAGGAAACACAGATACGCAGTATTTT
.,.,TRBJ2-3,TRBV7-9,CASSLQPRSTDTQYF,TGTGCCAGCAGCCTCCAGCCGAGGAGCACAGATACGCAGTATTTT
.,.,TRBJ2-5,TRBV6-4,CASSESSLRMEETQYF,TGTGCCAGCAGTGAGAGTTCACTTCGAATGGAAGAGACCCAGTACTTC